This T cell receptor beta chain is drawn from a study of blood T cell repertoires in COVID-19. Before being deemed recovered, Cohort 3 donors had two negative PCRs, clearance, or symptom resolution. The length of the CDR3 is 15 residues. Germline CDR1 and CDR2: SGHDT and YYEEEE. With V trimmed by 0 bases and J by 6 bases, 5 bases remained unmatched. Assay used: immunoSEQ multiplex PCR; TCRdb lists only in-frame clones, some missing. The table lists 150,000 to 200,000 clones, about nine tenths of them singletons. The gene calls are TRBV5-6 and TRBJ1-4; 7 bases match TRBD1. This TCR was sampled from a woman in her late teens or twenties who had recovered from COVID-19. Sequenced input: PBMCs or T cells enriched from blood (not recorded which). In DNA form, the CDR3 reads TGTGCCAGCAGCTTGGCCGGAGGGGGCGATGAAAAACTGTTTTTT. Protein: CASSLAGGGDEKLFF. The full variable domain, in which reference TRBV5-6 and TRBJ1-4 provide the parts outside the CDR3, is DAGVTQSPTHLIKTRGQQVTLRCSPKSGHDTVSWYQQALGQGPQFIFQYYEEEERQRGNFPDRFSGHQFPNYSSELNVNALLLGDSALYLCASSLAGGGDEKLFFGSGTQLSVL.